This TCR gamma chain was sequenced during a study of γδ T cells in repeated Plasmodium falciparum infection. Study-level background: Malian repertoires were sampled cross-sectionally without transmission and longitudinally through febrile malaria. Study-wide results and limits: Repeated controlled infections reportedly drove waves of new clonotype selection in Vdelta2-negative, mostly Vdelta1+, gammadelta repertoires. Over time and infection, Vgamma9/Vdelta2+ repertoires remained highly stable and polyclonal.

The CDR3 has 13 amino acids. From germline, CDR1 is EGSTGY and CDR2 YDSYTSSV. Gammadelta T cells were flow-sorted from PBMC into Vgamma9/Vdelta2+ and Vdelta2-negative populations for bulk analysis. This clone was seen many times. The antigen remains unidentified. This DNA's translation and the protein TCRdb lists, from a much larger clone, do not match at residue 3, likely due to a read error; the protein shown is translated from the DNA. TRG and TRD sequences were obtained from every sorted gammadelta sample. TCRdb reprocessed the multiplex PCR reads using CATT. Here the sample spans approximately 30,000 gamma-chain clones, more than 1.4% being singletons.

This TCR was recovered from a pool of human donors (malaria-infected and uninfected, not separated). This rearrangement joins TRGV4 to TRGJ1 or TRGJ2. Sequenced input: gamma-delta T cells from blood. CDR3 DNA sequence: TGTGCCGCCTGGGATGGGCCGGATTATAAGAAACTCTTT. Its translation is CAAWDGPDYKKLF.